These 18 T cell receptor beta chains share one sample of origin, sequenced in a study of shared clonotypes between healthy human individuals. The data were produced by immunoSEQ multiplex PCR, yet TCRdb's version contains in-frame clones alone and is incomplete. The sample has roughly 2.5 million clones, 90% to 95% seen once; the top ten hold more than 0.12%. The sample taken for sequencing was naive CD4+ T cells sorted from blood. Sample subset: CD45RA+ positively selected. The origin of the receptors is a man younger than 30 in good health.

This chain uses TRBV11-3 with TRBJ2-1; unclear D gene. The CDR3 sequence is 13 residues long. The germline V gene has CDR1 SGHNT and CDR2 YENEEA. V lost 5 bases and J 8 bases, leaving 13 bases between the germline ends. DNA of the CDR3: TGTGCCAGCAGCGCCCGGCAGACCGATGAGCAGTTCTTC. This gives the protein CASSARQTDEQFF. The full variable domain, completed using reference TRBV11-3 and TRBJ2-1, is EAGVVQSPRYKIIEKKQPVAFWCNPISGHNTLYWYLQNLGQGPELLIRYENEEAVDDSQLPKDRFSAERLKGVDSTLKIQPAELGDSAVYLCASSARQTDEQFFGPGTRLTVL.

V usage is TRBV7-8 and J usage is TRBJ1-1, with TRBD1 as a possible D gene (6 bases). V lost 1 base to trimming and J lost 1 base, with 16 bases between them. The CDR3 spans 17 residues. Germline V gives CDR1 SGHVS, CDR2 FQNEAQ. The CDR3 sequence is CASSLEAHQGKNTEAFF. The CDR3 coding sequence is TGTGCCAGCAGCTTAGAGGCCCACCAGGGGAAGAACACTGAAGCTTTCTTT.

The chain uses TRBV4-2 and TRBJ1-2, with D uncertain. Germline V gene data show CDR1 as LGHNA and CDR2 as YNFKEQ. V dropped 0 bases and J dropped 2 bases, with 13 bases sitting between them. The CDR3 is made up of 16 amino acids. This chain's CDR3 is CASSQDLVTGNYGYTF. CDR3 nucleotides: TGTGCCAGCAGCCAAGACCTGGTTACGGGAAACTATGGCTACACCTTC.

V and J are TRBV6-4 and TRBJ1-1; 8 nucleotides match TRBD1. The CDR3 extends over 15 amino acids. Germline assignment: CDR1 MRHNA and CDR2 SNTAGT. V was clipped by 2 bases and J by 5 bases; unmatched bases: 7. The CDR3, as DNA: TGTGCCAGCAGTGACCTACAGGGGGGGGGAACTGAAGCTTTCTTT. Its translation is CASSDLQGGGTEAFF.

The gene calls are TRBV11-2 and TRBJ2-1, with a tentative D call TRBD1 (6 bases). In germline, CDR1 is SGHAT, CDR2 FQNNGV. V gave up 5 bases and J gave up 5 bases, with 19 bases separating them. This CDR3 is 16 amino acids long. CDR3 region: CASSPRQALRNNEQFF. The CDR3 DNA follows: TGTGCCAGCAGCCCCCGACAGGCCTTACGAAACAATGAGCAGTTCTTC.

Note on this clone: Other DNA sequences in this sample translate to the same CDR3. The chain employs TRBV5-1 and TRBJ2-1; 7 bases are shared with TRBD1. The V gene end was trimmed by 0 bases and the J gene end by 2 bases; junction bases not matched to a gene: 2. The CDR3 consists of 15 residues. Per germline, CDR1 SGHRS and CDR2 YFSETQ. This chain's CDR3 is CASSLEQGTYNEQFF. The CDR3, as DNA: TGCGCCAGCAGCTTGGAACAGGGGACCTACAATGAGCAGTTCTTC.

This clone was observed a single time. The chain recombines TRBV19 with TRBJ1-2, with TRBD1 matching over 9 bases. Trimming removed 5 bases from V and 8 bases from J; junction bases left unmatched: 12. Germline V gene lookup returns CDR1 LNHDA and CDR2 SQIVND (reference sequence). This CDR3 contains 15 residues. The CDR3 DNA reads TGTGCCAGTAGTGCTACTAGGACAGGGGAAGACGGCTACACCTTC. It translates to CASSATRTGEDGYTF.

This chain links TRBV5-6 with TRBJ2-7; D gene ambiguous. V was cut by 0 bases and J by 3 bases, with 10 bases left in between. The V gene's germline CDR1 is SGHDT and CDR2 YYEEEE. The CDR3 runs 14 residues. The CDR3 reads CASSLGDAYYEQYF. The CDR3 DNA reads as TGTGCCAGCAGCTTGGGAGACGCATACTACGAGCAGTACTTC.

The chain links TRBV5-6 to TRBJ2-7; D remains unclear. The V gene's germline CDR1 is SGHDT and CDR2 YYEEEE. Trimming shortened V by 1 base and J by 6 bases, and 8 bases separated the two germline ends. This CDR3 contains 12 residues. The CDR3 region is CASSLYLTEQYF. CDR3 bases: TGTGCCAGCAGCTTGTACCTGACCGAGCAGTACTTC. The full variable domain, in which reference TRBV5-6 and TRBJ2-7 provide the parts outside the CDR3, is DAGVTQSPTHLIKTRGQQVTLRCSPKSGHDTVSWYQQALGQGPQFIFQYYEEEERQRGNFPDRFSGHQFPNYSSELNVNALLLGDSALYLCASSLYLTEQYFGPGTRLTVT.

This clone was picked up one time. The DNA of the CDR3 is TGTGCCTGGAGTATGTCTAGCGGCTCCTCCTACGAGCAGTACTTC. Translating gives CAWSMSSGSSYEQYF. V usage is TRBV30 and J usage is TRBJ2-5; TRBD2 matches 7 bases. The DNA end lines up better with TRBJ2-7; the J call may be wrong. Per the germline V gene, CDR1 is GTSNPN and CDR2 is SVGIG (reference sequence). CDR3 length equals 15 residues.

CDR3 DNA sequence: TGTGCCAGCAGTCCCAATATGAACACTGAAGCTTTCTTT. This codes for CASSPNMNTEAFF. The chain employs TRBV28 and TRBJ1-1; D remains ambiguous. This CDR3 contains 13 residues. Germline CDR1 MDHEN, CDR2 SYDVKM. V dropped 5 bases and J dropped 0 bases, with 7 bases sitting between them.

The gene calls are TRBV6-6 and TRBJ2-3; 12 nucleotides align to TRBD2. The CDR3 covers 16 residues. Germline V gives CDR1 MNHNY, CDR2 SVGAGI (reference sequence). Unmatched junction bases numbered 7, after V lost 5 bases and J lost 4 bases. The DNA for the CDR3 is TGTGCCAGCAGTAAGCTAGCGGGGGGGCCTGCAGATACGCAGTATTTT. This encodes CASSKLAGGPADTQYF.

The chain combines TRBV6-5 with TRBJ1-1; unclear D gene. This CDR3 is 13 amino acids long. CDR1 MNHEY and CDR2 SVGAGI come from the germline V gene. Trimming cost V 2 bases and J 2 bases, with 6 bases left between them. CDR3 nucleotides: TGTGCCAGCAGTTACCTGCACAACACTGAAGCTTTCTTT. Translating it yields CASSYLHNTEAFF.

The chain combines TRBV12-5 with TRBJ2-7; D not certain. This CDR3 has 18 residues. CDR1 is LGHNT, CDR2 FRNRAP, per germline. The ends were cut back, 2 bases at V and 3 bases at J, with 23 bases in the middle. The CDR3 loop reads CASGLPPPKAEPFYEQYF. The CDR3 DNA is TGTGCTAGTGGTTTGCCTCCACCCAAGGCGGAACCTTTCTACGAGCAGTACTTC.

The chain has TRBV6-6 and TRBJ1-5, with D hard to call. The CDR3 extends over 11 amino acids. Trimming shortened V by 6 bases and J by 7 bases, and 7 bases separated the two germline ends. Per germline, CDR1 MNHNY and CDR2 SVGAGI (reference sequence). The CDR3 sequence is CASSPGQPQHF. CDR3 in DNA: TGTGCCAGCAGCCCAGGACAGCCCCAGCATTTT.

In its sample, this clone was seen a few times. The V call is TRBV18, the J call TRBJ1-3, with TRBD1 as a possible D gene (5 bases). The CDR3 is made up of 16 amino acids. Germline CDR1 and CDR2: KGHSH and LQKENI. V lost 2 bases and J 0 bases, leaving 11 bases between the germline ends. CDR3: CASSPGTGTSGNTIYF. Here the CDR3 DNA reads TGTGCCAGCTCACCAGGGACTGGCACCTCTGGAAACACCATATATTTT.

The CDR3 reads CASSLDYLGYEQYF. The CDR3 nucleotides are TGTGCCAGCAGCTTAGATTACTTAGGCTACGAGCAGTACTTC. The V call is TRBV11-2, the J call TRBJ2-7; D uncertain. This CDR3 is built from 14 residues. From germline, CDR1 is SGHAT and CDR2 FQNNGV. V was shortened by 0 bases and J by 3 bases, with 9 bases between the two germline ends. Full variable domain (remainder filled in from reference TRBV11-2 and TRBJ2-7): EAGVAQSPRYKIIEKRQSVAFWCNPISGHATLYWYQQILGQGPKLLIQFQNNGVVDDSQLPKDRFSAERLKGVDSTLKIQPAKLEDSAVYLCASSLDYLGYEQYFGPGTRLTVT.

The chain carries TRBV25-1 and TRBJ2-1; tentatively, D is TRBD1 or TRBD2 (5 bases each). The V end was cut by 3 bases, the J end by 12 bases, with 24 bases between. The CDR3 sequence is 16 residues long. In germline, CDR1 is MGHDK, CDR2 SYGVNS. CDR3 nucleotide sequence: TGTGCCAGCAGTGAGGGTCTGGGAGAAGCTGCTCAGGGGCAGTTCTTC. This translates into CASSEGLGEAAQGQFF. The full variable domain, with the rest looked up from reference TRBV25-1 and TRBJ2-1, is EADIYQTPRYLVIGTGKKITLECSQTMGHDKMYWYQQDPGMELHLIHYSYGVNSTEKGDLSSESTVSRIRTEHFPLTLESARPSHTSQYLCASSEGLGEAAQGQFFGPGTRLTVL.